This TCR beta chain emerged from a study of shared clonotypes between healthy human individuals. CD8 cells classed as naive were CD45RO-negative and positively selected for CCR7, excluding terminally differentiated effector memory CD45RA+ cells. The protocol was immunoSEQ multiplex PCR, while the TCRdb copy is restricted to in-frame clones and leaves out a portion. The profile shows some 2 million clones, about 95% of them singletons. Sequencing used naive CD8+ T cells sorted from blood. This sequence was found in a man aged 18-30 years in good health.

As DNA, the CDR3 is TGTGCCAGCAGCTTGCCGGGGACAGGGACAACTAACTATGGCTACACCTTC. Protein product: CASSLPGTGTTNYGYTF. The rearrangement uses TRBV5-6 and TRBJ1-2, with 9 bases that match TRBD1. CDR3 length: 17 residues. V shed 1 base, J shed 0 bases, and the junction held 7 bases outside the gene matches. Germline values: CDR1 SGHDT, CDR2 YYEEEE. Using reference TRBV5-6 and TRBJ1-2 for the parts outside the CDR3, the full variable domain is DAGVTQSPTHLIKTRGQQVTLRCSPKSGHDTVSWYQQALGQGPQFIFQYYEEEERQRGNFPDRFSGHQFPNYSSELNVNALLLGDSALYLCASSLPGTGTTNYGYTFGSGTRLTVV.